This TCR beta chain was profiled in a study of early T cells in non-severe SARS-CoV-2 infection. In regard to this clonotype: Its target is unknown.

This CDR3 is 16 amino acids long. Germline V CDR1 and CDR2: SEHNR, FQNEAQ (reference sequence). Trimming at V came to 5 bases and at J to 6 bases, leaving 11 bases not matched to a gene. General study points: Matches to VDJdb favored anti-spike CD8 responses and missed private and CD4 specificities.

Individually, cDNA molecules had unique molecular identifiers attached to them. MiXCR, run by TCRdb on the 5' RACE reads, gives a single entry per CDR3 protein. The table has under 85,000 distinct CDR3 sequences, 10% to 15% seen once; the top ten hold around 5.8%. This sequence joins TRBV7-9 and TRBJ2-3, with 10 bases identical to TRBD2. The sample was whole blood. The TCR was taken from an adult who was a healthcare worker with PCR-confirmed SARS-CoV-2 infection or an uninfected control (not recorded which). The CDR3 DNA reads as TGTGCCAGCAGCCCCAAGACTAGCGGGCGCAGGGATACGCAGTATTTT. Translated: CASSPKTSGRRDTQYF.